This record covers a single T cell receptor (beta chain). Its antigen is not identified. This CDR3 has 16 residues. The germline V and J ends were trimmed by 2 bases and 0 bases, with 13 bases remaining between them. Germline CDR1 and CDR2: MNHNS and SASEGT. The data belong to a study of regulatory dendritic cells for organ transplantation. Study outcomes and limitations: The authors noted considerable between-person heterogeneity in alloreactive memory CD8+ cells. Naive T cells showed high diversity, memory cells less, memory CD8+ least. Resting memory CD8+ T cells held the most alloreactive clonotypes.

Allogeneic regulatory or mature dendritic cells were co-cultured for more than 4 days with CFSE-labeled sorted T cells at 1:10. The assay was immunoSEQ multiplex PCR, and TCRdb's table has in-frame clones only and misses some. Among some 12,000 clones listed, around 62% were seen once. Sequencing used naive CD8+ T cells from blood cultured with dendritic cells. Subset given: CD45RA+ naive T cells. The TCR comes from a human donor in good health. The chain combines TRBV6-1 with TRBJ1-2, with D unresolved. CDR3 sequence (DNA): TGTGCCAGCAGTGAAATGCAGGTGGCCTCTAACTATGGCTACACCTTC. The encoded protein is CASSEMQVASNYGYTF.